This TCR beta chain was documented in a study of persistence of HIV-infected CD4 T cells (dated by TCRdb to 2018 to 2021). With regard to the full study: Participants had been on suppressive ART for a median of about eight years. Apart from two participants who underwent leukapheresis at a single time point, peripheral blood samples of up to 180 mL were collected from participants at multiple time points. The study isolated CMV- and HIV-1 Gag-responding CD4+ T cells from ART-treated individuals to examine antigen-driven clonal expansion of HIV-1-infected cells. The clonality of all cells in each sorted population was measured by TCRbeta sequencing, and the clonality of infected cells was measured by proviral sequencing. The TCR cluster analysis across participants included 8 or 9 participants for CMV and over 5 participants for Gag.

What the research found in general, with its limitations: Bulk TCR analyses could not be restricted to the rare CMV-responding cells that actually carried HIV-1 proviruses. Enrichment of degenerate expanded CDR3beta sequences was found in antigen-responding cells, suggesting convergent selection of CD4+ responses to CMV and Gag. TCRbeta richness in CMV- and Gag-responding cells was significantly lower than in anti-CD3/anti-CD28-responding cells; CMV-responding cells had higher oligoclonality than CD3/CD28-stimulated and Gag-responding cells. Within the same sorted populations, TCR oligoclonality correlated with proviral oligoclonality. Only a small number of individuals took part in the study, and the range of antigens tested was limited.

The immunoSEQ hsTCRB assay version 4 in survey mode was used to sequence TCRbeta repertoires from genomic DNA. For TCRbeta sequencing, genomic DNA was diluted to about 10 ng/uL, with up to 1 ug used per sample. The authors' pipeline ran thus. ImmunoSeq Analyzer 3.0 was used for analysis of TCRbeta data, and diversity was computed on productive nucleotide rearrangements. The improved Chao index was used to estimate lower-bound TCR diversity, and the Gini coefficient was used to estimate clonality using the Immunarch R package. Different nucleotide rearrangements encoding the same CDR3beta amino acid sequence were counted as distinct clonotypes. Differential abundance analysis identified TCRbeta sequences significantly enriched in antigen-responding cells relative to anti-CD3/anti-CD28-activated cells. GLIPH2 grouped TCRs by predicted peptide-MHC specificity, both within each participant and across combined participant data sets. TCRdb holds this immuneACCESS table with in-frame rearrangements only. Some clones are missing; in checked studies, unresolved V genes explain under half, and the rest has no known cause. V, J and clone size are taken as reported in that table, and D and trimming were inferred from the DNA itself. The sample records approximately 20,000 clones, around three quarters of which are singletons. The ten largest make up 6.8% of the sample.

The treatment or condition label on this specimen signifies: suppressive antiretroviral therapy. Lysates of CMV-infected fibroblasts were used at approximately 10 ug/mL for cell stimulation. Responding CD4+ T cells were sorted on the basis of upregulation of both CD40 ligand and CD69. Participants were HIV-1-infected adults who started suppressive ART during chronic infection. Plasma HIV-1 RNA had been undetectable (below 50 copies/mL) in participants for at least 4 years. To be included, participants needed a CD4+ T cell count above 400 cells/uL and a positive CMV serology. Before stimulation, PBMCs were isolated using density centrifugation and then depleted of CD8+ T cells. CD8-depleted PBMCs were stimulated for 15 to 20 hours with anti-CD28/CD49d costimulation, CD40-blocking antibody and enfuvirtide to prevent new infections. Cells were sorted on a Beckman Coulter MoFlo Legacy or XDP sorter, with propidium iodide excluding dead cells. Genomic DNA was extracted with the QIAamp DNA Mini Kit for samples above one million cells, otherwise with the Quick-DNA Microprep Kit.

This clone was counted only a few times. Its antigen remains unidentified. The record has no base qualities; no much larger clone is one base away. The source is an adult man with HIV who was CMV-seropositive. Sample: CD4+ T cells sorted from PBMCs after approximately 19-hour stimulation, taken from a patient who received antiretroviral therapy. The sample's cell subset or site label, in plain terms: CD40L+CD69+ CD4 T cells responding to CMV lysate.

The CDR3 has the sequence CASSSWVGTGNTIYF. The DNA sequence is as follows: TGTGCCAGCAGTTCTTGGGTGGGCACTGGAAACACCATATATTTT. The chain joins TRBV7-2 to TRBJ1-3; the D gene assignment is ambiguous. CDR1 and CDR2 (SGHTA, FQGNSA) derive from the germline V gene. The junction carries 14 bases between V and J, which are trimmed by 6 bases and 2 bases respectively. The CDR3 goes from the cysteine to the phenylalanine over 15 residues. The sequence is cut down to CDR3 DNA, 45 bases in frame from base 1. Reference TRBV7-2 and TRBJ1-3 genes cover what lies past the CDR3, so the full variable domain is GAGVSQSPSNKVTEKGKDVELRCDPISGHTALYWYRQSLGQGLEFLIYFQGNSAPDKSGLPSDRFSAERTGGSVSTLTIQRTQQEDSAVYLCASSSWVGTGNTIYFGEGSWLTVV.